This T cell receptor (beta chain) is drawn from a study of shared clonotypes between healthy human individuals. For the study at large: With ages of 18 to 49, the donors were two women and three men.

On this clone itself: Its antigen is as yet unknown.

Sequencing was performed with immunoSEQ multiplex PCR; in TCRdb, only in-frame clones are kept and a portion is missing. The table has about 670,000 clones, 55% to 75% seen once. General study points: Among a handful of donors, about 4.6% of naive CD4 clonotypes were found in common.

From germline, CDR1 is LNHDA and CDR2 SQIVND (reference sequence). Trimming shortened V by 9 bases and J by 5 bases, and 19 bases separated the two germline ends. This CDR3 has 14 amino acids. The chain combines TRBV19 with TRBJ1-2; D may be TRBD1 (5 bases). Sequencing was performed on memory CD4+ T cells sorted from blood. The subset was: CD45RA-negative fraction. The clonotype comes from a woman between 25 and 40 years old in good health. As DNA, the CDR3 is TGTGCCAGCGACAACAACTCAGGACAATATGGCTACACCTTC. This translates into CASDNNSGQYGYTF.